The rows below give T cell receptor beta chains drawn from one sample of a study of cytomegalovirus exposure and HLA in healthy donors. The method was immunoSEQ multiplex PCR; TCRdb's version includes in-frame clones alone and lacks a portion of them. Of some 110,000 clones detected, about 12% appear once; the ten largest clones hold about a sixth. Sequencing was done on a sample of PBMCs. These TCRs come from a man in his forties in good health and CMV-seropositive. CDR3s include the opening cysteine and the closing phenylalanine or tryptophan. Fields, in order: CDR3 length, D gene, V gene, clone size, J gene, CDR3 protein, CDR3 DNA. A D gene is named only where the DNA matches it firmly. Part of the rows lack a size; the others show once, few, many or a class for expanded clones.

>16|TRBD2|TRBV9|NA|TRBJ2-3
CASSVMGGIGTDTQYF
TGTGCCAGCAGCGTAATGGGAGGGATCGGCACAGATACGCAGTATTTT
>16|TRBD2|TRBV7-2|few|TRBJ2-2
CASREGRVRDTGELFF
TGTGCCAGCAGGGAGGGGAGGGTTAGGGACACCGGGGAGCTGTTTTTT
>14|NA|TRBV28|few|TRBJ2-3
CAAGGAASVDTQYF
TGTGCCGCCGGCGGGGCCGCTTCGGTAGATACGCAGTATTTT
>18|NA|TRBV21-1|NA|TRBJ1-5
CASSTTGGDFRRNQPQHF
TGTGCCAGCAGCACGACAGGGGGCGATTTTAGGCGCAATCAGCCCCAGCATTTT
>15|NA|TRBV6-1|NA|TRBJ2-2
CASKPGLGNTGELFF
TGTGCCAGCAAGCCGGGACTCGGAAACACCGGGGAGCTGTTTTTT
>14|NA|TRBV6-1|NA|TRBJ2-7
CASSEAPGIDEQYF
TGTGCCAGCAGTGAAGCGCCCGGTATCGACGAGCAGTACTTC
>17|TRBD2|TRBV5-1|NA|TRBJ2-2
CASSLAPAGGSTGELFF
TGCGCCAGCAGCTTGGCCCCTGCGGGAGGGTCCACCGGGGAGCTGTTTTTT
>15|NA|TRBV5-1|NA|TRBJ1-4
CASSLTGNLNEKLFF
TGCGCCAGCAGCTTGACAGGGAATTTGAATGAAAAACTGTTTTTT
>14|NA|TRBV9|NA|TRBJ1-3
CASSVAGEGNTIYF
TGTGCCAGCAGCGTAGCTGGAGAGGGAAACACCATATATTTT
>11|NA|TRBV5-1|NA|TRBJ2-5
CASLDTKTQYF
TGCGCCAGCCTAGATACAAAGACCCAGTACTTC
>14|TRBD2|TRBV9|few|TRBJ2-7
CASSTFSGAYEQYF
TGTGCCAGCAGCACGTTTAGCGGGGCCTACGAGCAGTACTTC
>15|TRBD2|TRBV7-3|NA|TRBJ2-7
CASSRLAGGDYEQYF
TGTGCCAGCAGCCGACTAGCGGGAGGAGACTACGAGCAGTACTTC
>13|NA|TRBV27|few|TRBJ2-7
CASSLQGGYEQYF
TGTGCCAGCAGTTTACAGGGGGGATACGAGCAGTACTTC
>14|NA|TRBV7-2|NA|TRBJ2-7
CASTSVRAAWEQYF
TGTGCCAGCACAAGTGTACGAGCTGCGTGGGAGCAGTACTTC
>13|NA|TRBV14|few|TRBJ1-1
CASRAGGDTEAFF
TGTGCCAGCAGAGCCGGGGGGGACACTGAAGCTTTCTTT
>13|TRBD1|TRBV29-1|few|TRBJ2-5
CSALQGTVETQYF
TGCAGCGCTCTACAGGGGACGGTAGAGACCCAGTACTTC
>16|TRBD2|TRBV27|NA|TRBJ2-1
CASSLFGLAGNNEQFF
TGTGCCAGCAGTTTATTCGGACTAGCGGGGAACAATGAGCAGTTCTTC
>18|TRBD2|TRBV5-6|NA|TRBJ2-1
CASRARLAGITPYNEQFF
TGTGCCAGCAGGGCTCGACTAGCGGGGATAACACCTTACAATGAGCAGTTCTTC
>12|TRBD2|TRBV28|few|TRBJ2-7
CALGGRDYEQYF
TGTGCCCTCGGCGGGAGGGACTACGAGCAGTACTTC
>14|NA|TRBV28|NA|TRBJ1-4
CASSTAGENEKLFF
TGTGCCAGCAGTACAGCCGGGGAAAATGAAAAACTGTTTTTT
>13|NA|TRBV5-1|few|TRBJ2-7
CASRLSGTYEQYF
TGCGCCAGCAGGTTAAGCGGGACATACGAGCAGTACTTC
>14|NA|TRBV5-1|few|TRBJ1-2
CASSLVADNYGYTF
TGCGCCAGCAGCTTGGTAGCTGATAACTATGGCTACACCTTC
>14|NA|TRBV30|few|TRBJ2-1
CARAEMTAYNEQFF
TGTGCCCGGGCAGAGATGACAGCTTACAATGAGCAGTTCTTC
>13|TRBD2|TRBV5-1|NA|TRBJ2-1
CASRAGGVGEQFF
TGCGCCAGCAGGGCGGGAGGAGTAGGTGAGCAGTTCTTC
>12|NA|TRBV7-8|NA|TRBJ2-7
CASHLSTYEQYF
TGTGCCAGCCACCTATCAACCTACGAGCAGTACTTC
>16|TRBD2|TRBV11-2|NA|TRBJ2-3
CASSPRLAGKTDTQYF
TGTGCCAGCAGCCCCCGACTAGCGGGGAAGACAGATACGCAGTATTTT
>15|NA|TRBV25-1|NA|TRBJ2-2
CASSEVATNTGELFF
TGTGCCAGCAGTGAAGTGGCCACGAACACCGGGGAGCTGTTTTTT
>13|NA|TRBV9|NA|TRBJ2-7
CASSVNRVSEQYF
TGTGCCAGCAGCGTAAACAGGGTAAGCGAGCAGTACTTC
>16|TRBD1|TRBV6-5|many|TRBJ2-2
CASSYSGDRGSGELFF
TGTGCCAGCAGTTACTCGGGGGACAGGGGGTCCGGGGAGCTGTTTTTT
>14|NA|TRBV28|few|TRBJ1-4
CASSSSQEGEKLFF
TGTGCCAGCAGTTCTAGCCAGGAAGGAGAAAAACTGTTTTTT
>16|TRBD2|TRBV5-1|NA|TRBJ2-3
CASSPPLAGATDTQYF
TGCGCCAGCAGCCCTCCTCTAGCGGGAGCCACAGATACGCAGTATTTT
>15|NA|TRBV6-5|few|TRBJ1-5
CATRVGGAGNQPQHF
TGTGCCACCCGGGTAGGAGGCGCGGGCAATCAGCCCCAGCATTTT
>16|TRBD2|TRBV27|NA|TRBJ2-2
CASRLAGGLVDGELFF
TGTGCCAGCAGACTGGCGGGAGGTTTAGTCGACGGGGAGCTGTTTTTT
>14|NA|TRBV2|NA|TRBJ2-6
CATTGRSGANVLTF
TGTGCCACCACAGGTCGCTCTGGGGCCAACGTCCTGACTTTC
>18|TRBD2|TRBV6-1|NA|TRBJ2-3
CASSDPRTSGTYTDTQYF
TGTGCCAGCAGTGACCCCAGGACTAGCGGGACCTACACAGATACGCAGTATTTT
>14|NA|TRBV18|NA|TRBJ1-3
CASSPTGDGNTIYF
TGTGCCAGCTCACCCACAGGAGATGGAAACACCATATATTTT
>15|NA|TRBV4-3|NA|TRBJ2-2
CASSPGTLNTGELFF
TGCGCCAGCAGCCCCGGGACACTGAACACCGGGGAGCTGTTTTTT
>14|NA|TRBV19|NA|TRBJ1-5
CASSPFWGDQPQHF
TGTGCCAGTAGTCCCTTCTGGGGGGATCAGCCCCAGCATTTT
>16|NA|TRBV27|NA|TRBJ1-1
CASSFFPVGTSTEAFF
TGTGCCAGCAGTTTTTTCCCGGTGGGTACTAGCACTGAAGCTTTCTTT
>16|TRBD1|TRBV11-3|NA|TRBJ2-7
CASSPPGQGCSYEQYF
TGTGCCAGCAGCCCCCCGGGACAGGGGTGCTCCTACGAGCAGTACTTC
>15|TRBD1|TRBV7-8|NA|TRBJ1-5
CASSLRTGGDQPQHF
TGTGCCAGCAGCTTAAGGACAGGCGGGGATCAGCCCCAGCATTTT
>13|NA|TRBV2|NA|TRBJ1-1
CASLTDMNTEAFF
TGTGCCAGCCTGACAGACATGAACACTGAAGCTTTCTTT
>18|TRBD2|TRBV10-3|few|TRBJ2-7
CAISDPGFDSGNSYEQYF
TGTGCCATCAGTGACCCCGGATTTGATAGCGGGAACTCCTACGAGCAGTACTTC
>17|TRBD1|TRBV7-9|NA|TRBJ1-3
CASSLIYRGPPGNTIYF
TGTGCCAGCAGCTTAATATACAGGGGGCCTCCCGGAAACACCATATATTTT
>14|NA|TRBV6-1|NA|TRBJ2-7
CASSPPLASNEQYF
TGTGCCAGCAGCCCTCCTCTAGCGTCCAACGAGCAGTACTTC
>14|TRBD1|TRBV7-9|NA|TRBJ2-3
CASSQGQGEDTQYF
TGTGCCAGCAGCCAAGGACAGGGAGAAGATACGCAGTATTTT
>15|TRBD2|TRBV7-8|NA|TRBJ2-1
CASTGGASAPGEQFF
TGTGCCAGCACCGGGGGGGCTAGCGCGCCCGGTGAGCAGTTCTTC
>15|NA|TRBV5-1|NA|TRBJ2-1
CASSLERLGSNEQFF
TGCGCCAGCAGCTTGGAGAGACTAGGTTCCAATGAGCAGTTCTTC
>14|NA|TRBV6-6|NA|TRBJ1-1
CASRSRGKNSEAFF
TGTGCCAGCAGGTCGCGGGGAAAGAACTCTGAAGCTTTCTTT
>15|NA|TRBV7-6|NA|TRBJ2-7
CASSLVGGNSYEQYF
TGTGCCAGCAGCTTAGTAGGCGGGAACTCTTACGAGCAGTACTTC
>18|TRBD2|TRBV18|NA|TRBJ2-2
CASSPFVLAGTSGGELFF
TGTGCCAGCTCACCATTCGTACTAGCGGGAACGAGCGGCGGGGAGCTGTTTTTT
>16|TRBD2|TRBV14|NA|TRBJ2-1
CASSHLLAGTNNEQFF
TGTGCCAGCAGCCACCTACTAGCGGGGACAAACAATGAGCAGTTCTTC
>13|NA|TRBV11-2|few|TRBJ2-3
CASSLEGQRAQYF
TGTGCCAGCAGCTTGGAGGGACAGCGGGCGCAGTATTTT
>14|NA|TRBV19|few|TRBJ1-1
CASSEAGPNTEAFF
TGTGCCAGTAGTGAGGCAGGGCCCAACACTGAAGCTTTCTTT
>12|NA|TRBV28|NA|TRBJ1-5
CASSGQGQPQHF
TGTGCCAGCTCGGGGCAGGGGCAGCCCCAGCATTTT
>16|TRBD1|TRBV4-1|few|TRBJ2-2
CASSQGTGENTGELFF
TGCGCCAGCAGCCAAGGGACAGGGGAGAACACCGGGGAGCTGTTTTTT
>15|NA|TRBV27|NA|TRBJ1-1
CASSFVPAMNTEAFF
TGTGCCAGCAGTTTTGTACCCGCTATGAACACTGAAGCTTTCTTT
>19|TRBD2|TRBV7-6|NA|TRBJ2-3
CASRKLARTSGSSTDTQYF
TGTGCCAGCAGGAAACTCGCAAGGACTAGCGGGAGTAGCACAGATACGCAGTATTTT
>17|TRBD2|TRBV7-9|NA|TRBJ2-7
CASSPTLAGGYSYEQYF
TGTGCCAGCAGCCCAACACTAGCGGGAGGATACTCCTACGAGCAGTACTTC